These 30 T cell receptor beta chains share one sample of origin, sequenced in a study of T-cell memory formation after mild COVID-19. TCRdb reprocessed the 5' RACE reads with MiXCR, giving one entry per CDR3 protein. This sample has around 450,000 distinct CDR3 sequences, with roughly 26% found just once. Specimen: PBMCs or a T cell subset sorted from them (not recorded which). Receptors were obtained from an adult woman who had mild COVID-19 (a few samples of this study predate the infection). Cell type and time point are not known.

In its sample, this clonotype was seen a few times. The chain combines TRBV2 with TRBJ2-1; 15 bases fit TRBD2. This CDR3 region has 18 residues. J lost 0 bases, V lost 5 bases, and 5 bases had no gene match. Per the germline V gene, CDR1 is SNHLY and CDR2 is FYNNEI. The CDR3 DNA is TGTGCCAGCAGTAAGGGACTAGCGGGAGGAAGCTCCTACAATGAGCAGTTCTTC. This codes for CASSKGLAGGSSYNEQFF. Variable domain in full (rest from reference TRBV2 and TRBJ2-1): EPEVTQTPSHQVTQMGQEVILRCVPISNHLYFYWYRQILGQKVEFLVSFYNNEISEKSEIFDDQFSVERPDGSNFTLKIRSTKLEDSAMYFCASSKGLAGGSSYNEQFFGPGTRLTVL.

This clonotype turned up a few times. The chain uses TRBV20-1 and TRBJ2-5; 10 bases are shared with TRBD1. The CDR3 length is 13 residues. Germline CDR1 is DFQATT and CDR2 is SNEGSKA (reference sequence). Trimming took 6 bases from V and 5 from J; bases not matched to a gene: 6. CDR3 nucleotides: TGCAGTGCCGGGACAGGGGAATCCGAGACCCAGTACTTC. This codes for CSAGTGESETQYF.

This rearrangement joins TRBV2 to TRBJ2-7, with TRBD1 matching over 9 bases. Germline lookup yields CDR1 SNHLY and CDR2 FYNNEI. The CDR3 contains 13 residues. V shed 10 bases, J shed 9 bases, and the junction held 13 bases outside the gene matches. The CDR3 DNA sequence: TGTGCCATCAAGAGGACAGGGGTGTTGGGGCAGTACTTC. Its protein is CAIKRTGVLGQYF.

Only a few counts were recorded for this clonotype. The V gene is TRBV5-1, the J gene TRBJ2-2, with D unresolved. The CDR3 runs to 13 residues. Trimming left V 1 base short and J 5 bases short, with 6 bases between. Looked up from germline, CDR1 is SGHRS and CDR2 is YFSETQ. The CDR3 loop reads CASSLRRTGELFF. The CDR3 DNA sequence: TGCGCCAGCAGCTTGCGCCGAACCGGGGAGCTGTTTTTT.

This clonotype occurred a few times. The V and J genes are TRBV7-8 and TRBJ1-5; TRBD1 matches at 12 bases. The V gene's germline CDR1 is SGHVS and CDR2 FQNEAQ. V lost 1 base, J lost 7 bases, and 5 bases stayed unmatched. The CDR3 sequence is 16 residues long. Here the CDR3 reads CASSLGWGTGGQPQHF. For the CDR3, the DNA is TGTGCCAGCAGCTTAGGGTGGGGGACAGGGGGCCAGCCCCAGCATTTT.

This clonotype has only a few counts. The V and J genes are TRBV5-6 and TRBJ1-6, with D unresolved. This CDR3 spans 16 amino acids. V was cut by 3 bases and J by 0 bases, with 10 bases left in between. Germline values: CDR1 SGHDT, CDR2 YYEEEE. The CDR3 DNA is TGTGCCAGCAGCTGGGAAGGGAGCTCCTATAATTCACCCCTCCACTTT. Its protein product is CASSWEGSSYNSPLHF.

The chain has TRBV24-1 and TRBJ2-2, with TRBD1 as a possible D gene (5 bases). The CDR3 runs to 13 residues. Germline V gene data show CDR1 as KGHDR and CDR2 as SFDVKD. Trimming cost V 8 bases and J 2 bases, with 8 bases left between them. As DNA, the CDR3 is TGTGCCACCAACCAGGGAAACACCGGGGAGCTGTTTTTT. It encodes CATNQGNTGELFF.

The chain is built from TRBV29-1 and TRBJ2-1; D not resolved. V dropped 4 bases and J dropped 2 bases, with 9 bases sitting between them. The CDR3 runs 13 residues. Germline V gives CDR1 SQVTM, CDR2 ANQGSEA. The DNA of the CDR3 is TGCAGCGTTGTGGTCGCCACCTACAATGAGCAGTTCTTC. It specifies CSVVVATYNEQFF.

The DNA for the CDR3 is TGTGCCAGCAGCGTACATTTACAAGAGACCCAGTACTTC. It specifies CASSVHLQETQYF. This chain connects TRBV9 to TRBJ2-5, with D unresolved. Germline V gene lookup returns CDR1 SGDLS and CDR2 YYNGEE. Trimming shortened V by 1 base and J by 2 bases, and 6 bases separated the two germline ends. CDR3 length: 13 amino acids.

The rearrangement uses TRBV2 and TRBJ2-2; 8 positions match TRBD2. This CDR3 has 16 residues. In germline, CDR1 is SNHLY, CDR2 FYNNEI. Trimming at V came to 5 bases and at J to 6 bases, leaving 11 bases not matched to a gene. Here the CDR3 DNA reads TGTGCCAGCAGTCTCTCGGGGACTAGGATCTCCGGGGAGCTGTTTTTT. The encoded protein is CASSLSGTRISGELFF.

This clonotype was counted between two and nine times. The chain has TRBV12-3 or TRBV12-4 and TRBJ2-3; 7 bases line up with TRBD2. The CDR3 covers 16 residues. After removal of 7 bases from V and 2 bases from J, the junction contained 12 bases not matched to a gene. The CDR3 region has the DNA TGTGCCAGCACCCCTGGGGGGGACCTTTCCACAGATACGCAGTATTTT. Translating it yields CASTPGGDLSTDTQYF.

V and J are TRBV12-3 or TRBV12-4 and TRBJ2-2; D remains unclear. Trimming removed 5 bases from V and 9 bases from J, with 19 bases in between. The CDR3 runs 15 residues. CDR3 sequence reads: CASSPTRTARRELFF. CDR3 bases: TGTGCCAGCAGTCCCACCCGGACGGCCAGGCGGGAGCTGTTTTTT.

The V call is TRBV29-1, the J call TRBJ1-4; no firm D call. CDR1 SQVTM and CDR2 ANQGSEA come from the germline V gene. Trimming stripped 3 bases from V and 8 bases from J, with 4 bases between. The length of the CDR3 is 10 residues. The CDR3 DNA reads as TGCAGCGTTGAGCGGGAAAAACTGTTTTTT. Translating it yields CSVEREKLFF.

The sample holds a few counts of this clonotype. The chain couples TRBV7-2 to TRBJ2-7; D gene uncertain. V lost 5 bases and J lost 0, with 11 bases in between. The CDR3 has 14 residues. Germline values: CDR1 SGHTA, CDR2 FQGNSA. The CDR3 region is CASSMATGSYEQYF. CDR3 bases: TGTGCCAGCAGCATGGCGACTGGCTCCTACGAGCAGTACTTC. Full variable domain (remainder filled in from reference TRBV7-2 and TRBJ2-7): GAGVSQSPSNKVTEKGKDVELRCDPISGHTALYWYRQSLGQGLEFLIYFQGNSAPDKSGLPSDRFSAERTGGSVSTLTIQRTQQEDSAVYLCASSMATGSYEQYFGPGTRLTVT.

This clonotype was seen ten or more times. This sequence joins TRBV7-2 and TRBJ2-1, with 13 bases matching TRBD2. The CDR3 contains 15 residues. After removal of 5 bases from V and 9 bases from J, the junction contained 7 bases not matched to a gene. CDR1 SGHTA and CDR2 FQGNSA come from the germline V gene. The CDR3 DNA follows: TGTGCCAGCAGCACCGGGACTAGCGGGATAAGTGAGCAGTTCTTC. Translating it yields CASSTGTSGISEQFF.

Ten or more counts support this clonotype. This chain uses TRBV11-2 with TRBJ1-5; possibly TRBD1 for D (5 bases). The CDR3 totals 15 residues. V gave up 6 bases and J gave up 5 bases, with 17 bases separating them. The germline V gene has CDR1 SGHAT and CDR2 FQNNGV. The CDR3 DNA reads as TGTGCCAGCAGTCTAATGGGGGGTAAGGATCAGCCCCAGCATTTT. Amino acid sequence: CASSLMGGKDQPQHF.

The rearrangement joins TRBV15 to TRBJ2-5; D gene ambiguous. Germline V gene sequence: CDR1 LNHNV, CDR2 YYDKDF (reference sequence). Trimming cost V 1 base and J 1 base, with 10 bases left between them. The CDR3 has 15 residues. In DNA form, the CDR3 reads TGTGCCACCAGCAGAGGAACGAGTACCCAAGAGACCCAGTACTTC. It encodes CATSRGTSTQETQYF.

The gene calls are TRBV4-2 and TRBJ2-2; D gene ambiguous. Germline V gene sequence: CDR1 LGHNA, CDR2 YNFKEQ. Between the trimmed V and J ends, which lost 3 bases and 2 bases, there was a span of 7 bases. There are 14 residues in the CDR3. This CDR3 is CASSHPTNTGELFF. Here the CDR3 DNA reads TGTGCCAGCAGCCACCCAACCAACACCGGGGAGCTGTTTTTT.

V gene TRBV9 combines with J gene TRBJ1-2, with D uncertain. The CDR3 is 13 residues long. V shed 0 bases and J shed 2 bases, with 5 bases lying between them. Germline V CDR1 and CDR2: SGDLS, YYNGEE. CDR3 sequence: CASSVGENYGYTF. The CDR3, as DNA: TGTGCCAGCAGCGTAGGAGAGAACTATGGCTACACCTTC.

This clonotype was seen ten or more times. V usage is TRBV24-1 and J usage is TRBJ1-5; possibly TRBD1 for D (6 bases). There are 16 residues in the CDR3. The germline gives CDR1 KGHDR, CDR2 SFDVKD. V gave up 4 bases and J gave up 3 bases, with 15 bases separating them. The CDR3 loop is CATSDHTTGLNQPQHF. CDR3 sequence (DNA): TGTGCCACCAGTGACCACACGACAGGCCTCAATCAGCCCCAGCATTTT.

This clonotype came up many times. Sequence at one end of the junction differs from germline and may be a read error. V is TRBV5-1 and J is TRBJ2-7, with D perhaps matching TRBD2 (6 bases). Germline CDR1 is SGHRS and CDR2 is YFSETQ. This CDR3 is 12 amino acids long. This CDR3 reads CASSQEGYEQYF. In DNA form, the CDR3 reads TGTGCCAGCAGCCAGGAGGGGTACGAGCAGTACTTC. The full variable domain, completed using reference TRBV5-1 and TRBJ2-7, is KAGVTQTPRYLIKTRGQQVTLSCSPISGHRSVSWYQQTPGQGLQFLFEYFSETQRNKGNFPGRFSGRQFSNSRSEMNVSTLELGDSALYLCASSQEGYEQYFGPGTRLTVT.

The gene calls are TRBV4-1 and TRBJ1-2; D gene ambiguous. Trimming pared 1 base from V and 6 bases from J, leaving 15 bases between. This CDR3 is built from 15 residues. Looked up from germline, CDR1 is MGHRA and CDR2 is YSYEKL. The CDR3 sequence is CASSQAPELSDGYTF. The CDR3 DNA sequence: TGCGCCAGCAGCCAAGCTCCGGAACTTTCTGATGGCTACACCTTC.

This clonotype showed up just a few times. The chain has TRBV7-2 and TRBJ1-4; no firm D call. CDR1 and CDR2 from the germline V gene are SGHTA and FQGNSA. Trimming pared 5 bases from V and 7 bases from J, leaving 14 bases between. This CDR3 is built from 14 residues. The CDR3 loop is CASSRRQSPEKLFF. CDR3 DNA sequence: TGTGCCAGCAGCCGAAGGCAGTCGCCTGAAAAACTGTTTTTT. The full variable domain, its missing parts supplied by reference TRBV7-2 and TRBJ1-4, is GAGVSQSPSNKVTEKGKDVELRCDPISGHTALYWYRQSLGQGLEFLIYFQGNSAPDKSGLPSDRFSAERTGGSVSTLTIQRTQQEDSAVYLCASSRRQSPEKLFFGSGTQLSVL.

This clonotype was seen only a few times. The chain recombines TRBV9 with TRBJ1-6; possibly TRBD1 for D (5 bases). V was clipped by 0 bases and J by 2 bases, with 9 bases between them. The germline CDR1 and CDR2 sequences are SGDLS and YYNGEE. CDR3 length: 16 residues. The CDR3 coding sequence is TGTGCCAGCAGCGTAGAAGGGGACCCCTATAATTCACCCCTCCACTTT. This encodes CASSVEGDPYNSPLHF.

This clonotype was observed a handful of times. This chain joins TRBV7-3 and TRBJ1-2; 8 positions match TRBD1. Germline V CDR1 and CDR2: SGHTA, FQGTGA. This CDR3 spans 12 amino acids. V was pared by 5 bases and J by 8 bases, with 4 bases of the junction left unmatched. In DNA form, the CDR3 reads TGTGCCAGCAGCCCGACAGGGGAAGGCTACACCTTC. Translating gives CASSPTGEGYTF.

This rearrangement joins TRBV4-1 to TRBJ2-1; 9 bases are shared with TRBD2. J was trimmed by 8 bases and V by 4 bases; bases with no gene match: 6. This CDR3 comprises 14 residues. Germline assignment: CDR1 MGHRA and CDR2 YSYEKL. This CDR3 reads CASSRGGGWDEQFF. CDR3 sequence (DNA): TGCGCCAGCAGCCGCGGGGGGGGCTGGGATGAGCAGTTCTTC.

The chain employs TRBV5-1 and TRBJ2-7; a weak D match, TRBD1 (6 bases). Germline assignment: CDR1 SGHRS and CDR2 YFSETQ. The CDR3 runs 14 residues. The V end was cut by 6 bases, the J end by 2 bases, with 15 bases between. CDR3 sequence reads: CASTDSGTTYEQYF. The CDR3 nucleotides read TGCGCCAGCACTGACAGTGGGACAACCTACGAGCAGTACTTC.

This clonotype came up a few times. The chain uses TRBV24-1 and TRBJ2-1; no firm D call. Trimming cost V 3 bases and J 12 bases, with 8 bases left between them. Germline lookup yields CDR1 KGHDR and CDR2 SFDVKD. There are 11 residues in the CDR3. The CDR3 loop is CATSDPKGQFF. In DNA, the CDR3 is TGTGCCACCAGTGATCCCAAAGGGCAGTTCTTC.

This clonotype showed up just a few times. The chain employs TRBV19 and TRBJ2-7; 14 nucleotides match TRBD2. CDR1 is LNHDA and CDR2 is SQIVND in the germline V gene (reference sequence). V was clipped by 6 bases and J by 1 base; unmatched bases: 2. The CDR3 totals 15 residues. The CDR3, as DNA: TGTGCCAGTAGAGGGACTAGCGGGAGATCCTACGAGCAGTACTTC. It yields the protein CASRGTSGRSYEQYF.

V gene TRBV20-1 combines with J gene TRBJ1-2; D is perhaps TRBD1 (5 bases). CDR3 length: 13 amino acids. Trimming cost V 8 bases and J 4 bases, with 17 bases left between them. In germline, CDR1 is DFQATT, CDR2 SNEGSKA (reference sequence). CDR3 DNA sequence: TGCAGTCCAAGCCGGAGGGGAGGCTATGGCTACACCTTC. It encodes CSPSRRGGYGYTF.